Each of the 13 T cell receptor beta chains below was sequenced from the same sample in a study of OX40 agonist ivuxolimab in advanced cancers. TCRdb keeps only in-frame clones here, not all; method: immunoSEQ multiplex PCR. The sample shows about 33,000 clones, around 89% of them seen only once. This sample comprised CD4+ or CD8+ T cells sorted from blood, obtained in a trial of the OX40 agonist ivuxolimab. These receptors were taken from an adult with an advanced solid tumor such as melanoma, head and neck, liver or kidney cancer.

Here the CDR3 reads CATHPALNTGELFF. DNA of the CDR3: TGTGCCACCCACCCCGCGTTGAACACCGGGGAGCTGTTTTTT. This chain links TRBV28 with TRBJ2-2; no reliable D call. V lost 10 bases to trimming and J lost 1 base, with 13 bases between them. Germline V lookup: CDR1 MDHEN, CDR2 SYDVKM. The CDR3 contains 14 residues.

This chain connects TRBV6-1 to TRBJ1-5, with 9 positions matching TRBD1. V was clipped by 2 bases and J by 1 base; unmatched bases: 12. Germline loops: CDR1 MNHNS, CDR2 SASEGT. The CDR3 covers 19 residues. The DNA for the CDR3 is TGTGCCAGCAGTGAACTTCCGGACAGGGGAGGTTGGAGCAATCAGCCCCAGCATTTT. This codes for CASSELPDRGGWSNQPQHF.

Comments on this clone: No conserved phenylalanine or tryptophan is present at the end of the CDR3, so a read error is the likely explanation. The CDR3 loop is CASSLQMVPDEAFL. The CDR3 DNA is TGCGCCAGCAGCCTCCAAATGGTCCCTGATGAAGCTTTCCTT. The rearrangement joins TRBV5-1 to TRBJ1-1, with D unresolved. CDR1 and CDR2 (germline): SGHRS, YFSETQ. V shed 4 bases and J shed 7 bases, with 17 bases lying between them. CDR3 length equals 14 residues.

The chain couples TRBV19 to TRBJ1-2; tentatively, D is TRBD1 (6 bases). Trimming stripped 10 bases from V and 8 bases from J, with 14 bases between. The germline V gene encodes CDR1 LNHDA and CDR2 SQIVND (reference sequence). CDR3 size: 11 residues. CDR3 DNA sequence: TGTGCCACCCGAGGGGGGGGAGGCTACACCTTC. Protein product: CATRGGGGYTF. The full variable domain, completed using reference TRBV19 and TRBJ1-2, is DGGITQSPKYLFRKEGQNVTLSCEQNLNHDAMYWYRQDPGQGLRLIYYSQIVNDFQKGDIAEGYSVSREKKESFPLTVTSAQKNPTAFYLCATRGGGGYTFGSGTRLTVV.

This chain uses TRBV18 with TRBJ2-7; TRBD2 matches at 11 bases. Germline V gives CDR1 KGHSH, CDR2 LQKENI. The CDR3 loop spans 16 amino acids. V lost 2 bases, J lost 2 bases, and 5 bases stayed unmatched. CDR3 region: CASSPTGTSGAYEQYF. In DNA, the CDR3 is TGTGCCAGCTCACCAACCGGGACTAGCGGAGCCTACGAGCAGTACTTC.

The chain links TRBV18 to TRBJ1-2; maybe TRBD1 (6 bases). CDR3 size: 13 residues. With 4 bases removed from V and 5 bases from J, the gap between germline ends came to 11 bases. Germline CDR1 and CDR2: KGHSH and LQKENI. The DNA of the CDR3 is TGTGCCAGCTCACTCGGGACATCTTATGGCTACACCTTC. Amino acid sequence: CASSLGTSYGYTF.

The V gene is TRBV11-2, the J gene TRBJ2-7; possible D gene TRBD1, 6 bases. This CDR3 contains 16 residues. Trimming pared 7 bases from V and 6 bases from J, leaving 25 bases between. Germline V gene lookup returns CDR1 SGHAT and CDR2 FQNNGV. The CDR3 DNA reads TGTGCCAGCAACCCCAACCGGGACACCAAATCGGGCGAGCAGTACTTC. Protein product: CASNPNRDTKSGEQYF.

This chain uses TRBV6-5 with TRBJ1-1, with a possible D match to TRBD1 (6 bases). The CDR3 length is 15 residues. From germline, CDR1 is MNHEY and CDR2 SVGAGI. Trimming shortened V by 8 bases and J by 5 bases, and 21 bases separated the two germline ends. CDR3 in amino acids: CASYFIGGRGTEAFF. For the CDR3, the DNA is TGTGCCAGCTATTTCATCGGGGGGCGCGGGACTGAAGCTTTCTTT.

This clone was found once. The genes are TRBV7-7 and TRBJ2-7; possible D gene TRBD1, 6 bases. CDR3 length: 15 residues. Trimming cost V 2 bases and J 2 bases, with 13 bases left between them. The germline V gene encodes CDR1 SSHAT and CDR2 FNYEAQ (reference sequence). The DNA of the CDR3 is TGTGCCAGCAGCTTACGTGTCGGGACACCCTACGAGCAGTACTTC. It is translated as CASSLRVGTPYEQYF.

The rearrangement joins TRBV10-3 to TRBJ2-3, with 11 bases identical to TRBD1. The V and J ends lost 7 bases and 3 bases, in that order; junction bases with no gene match: 3. Germline-derived CDR1 and CDR2 are ENHRY and SYGVKD. The CDR3 length is 14 residues. DNA of the CDR3: TGTGCCATCAAGGACAGGGGGCGGACAGATACGCAGTATTTT. Encoded protein: CAIKDRGRTDTQYF.

The chain employs TRBV6-1 and TRBJ2-2; D is tentatively TRBD1 or TRBD2 (6 bases each). CDR1 and CDR2 from the germline V gene are MNHNS and SASEGT. The V end was cut by 5 bases, the J end by 7 bases, with 17 bases between. The CDR3 extends over 15 amino acids. The DNA for the CDR3 is TGTGCCAGCAGTCGTGCAGGGGAGGTGGGCGGGGAGCTGTTTTTT. This gives the protein CASSRAGEVGGELFF.

CDR3 protein: CASSPQDGYQETQYF. In DNA, the CDR3 is TGCGCCAGCAGCCCGCAGGATGGGTACCAAGAGACCCAGTACTTC. V gene TRBV5-1 combines with J gene TRBJ2-5; D call uncertain. Germline V gene lookup returns CDR1 SGHRS and CDR2 YFSETQ. The CDR3 runs to 15 residues. Deletions cut 4 bases from V and 0 bases from J, with 13 bases between.

V and J are TRBV4-1 and TRBJ1-5; D is perhaps TRBD1 (5 bases). Germline V gene data show CDR1 as MGHRA and CDR2 as YSYEKL. Trimming pared 1 base from V and 3 bases from J, leaving 22 bases between. The CDR3 spans 19 residues. The CDR3 loop reads CASSQGPHPRQGVNQPQHF. DNA of the CDR3: TGCGCCAGCAGCCAAGGACCTCACCCCAGGCAGGGAGTCAATCAGCCCCAGCATTTT.